This TCR beta chain was captured in a study of cytomegalovirus exposure and HLA in healthy donors (dated by TCRdb to the late 2010s). General notes on the study: An earlier analysis of 587 of the donors reported under 300 Gb of sequence data and 117 million unique TCR beta sequences obtained from roughly 180 million T cells. Around 330 gigabases of sequencing data and approximately 91 million unique TCR sequences made up an early release that covered fewer than 650 HLA-typed donors. The genetic ancestry cluster associated with self-reported Caucasian donors included 81% of the 300 to 400 genotyped donors. The study aimed to test whether signatures of past pathogen exposure could be identified by cataloging public T cell receptors. Using immunosequencing, the study profiled T cell repertoires from 666 subjects and related those repertoires to cytomegalovirus serostatus. Besides the first cohort of 500 to 700 subjects, a separate validation cohort made up of 120 or so different subjects was used. The study combined high-throughput TCR immunosequencing, statistical association of individual TCRs with disease status, and machine learning to predict cytomegalovirus infection status. In a later analysis, previously published TCR beta repertoires from about 670 donors were re-analyzed and high-resolution HLA genotyping was added so that TCR occurrence patterns could be studied. Rather than drawing on any new phenotypic data, the later analysis identified candidate immune exposures from TCR beta sequences and the way those sequences occurred across donors. To decide whether each TCR beta V gene segment behaved as functional or pseudogenic, an earlier analysis of 587 of the donors relied on high-throughput TCR beta sequencing. Donor age, sex, ethnicity and CMV serostatus were collected together with the repertoire data. A later genetic analysis took genome-wide SNP genotypes for about 65% of the 666 donors and used that subset as a discovery cohort. All discovery cohort repertoires had been generated using a single sequencing platform. HLA typing included class I and class II loci at four-digit resolution. The number of typed donors differed by locus: roughly 629-630 for A, B, C, DRB1 and DQB1; 500 to 550 for DQA1; 600 to 610 for DPA1; and roughly 490 for DPB1. A handful of DR-DQ haplotypes were handled as single units for association and clustering because linkage in the cohort was strong. On average, roughly 240,000 unique TCR beta nucleotide sequences were sequenced per donor among 350 to 400 genotyped donors of the cohort, with 15% to 20% of those sequences being non-productive. Overall study outcomes, separate from this receptor: A later genetic analysis associated a missense DCLRE1C variant with V-gene and J-gene trimming of TCR beta chains, and an independent cohort replicated the association. Only TCR beta chains were sequenced in this cohort, and the absence of alpha or paired-chain data limited detectable features. In a later analysis, the rate of TCR association differed among HLA loci, with DRB1 alleles having the most associated TCRs and HLA-C alleles having the fewest. A few of the identified cytomegalovirus-associated TCR beta chains were confirmed in vitro to be specific for cytomegalovirus antigens. A further reported finding was that TCR beta sequences accurately predicted the HLA-A and HLA-B alleles for most subjects in the first cohort. The earlier analysis of some 540 of the donors excluded some 16 rarely observed V segments, including chromosome 9 orphons, because counts were too low. According to a later analysis, parvovirus B19, influenza, CMV and Epstein-Barr virus appeared linked to several top co-occurrence clusters. Some IMGT-functional V segments, including TRBV6-2 and TRBV6-3, could not be told apart with the 87-base-pair reads, so those segments were excluded. Compared with the 666-donor mean, donors in an Asian-associated ancestry cluster had fewer N-insertions in productive TCRs, according to a later genetic analysis. Presence/absence analyses assumed roughly uniform sequencing depth across donors, an assumption that may not hold. A later analysis associated 15,000 or so TCR beta sequences with specific HLA alleles at a false discovery rate of 0.05. Correlated functional status among segregating V segments might reflect linkage disequilibrium, but an unknown experimental factor could not be ruled out. Cytomegalovirus status was reported to be diagnosed by the classifier with high specificity and sensitivity in both the original and validation cohorts. In an earlier analysis of about 600 of the donors, most TCR beta V segments appeared in productive rearrangements about 87% or about 30% of the time, broadly matching IMGT annotations. The authors suggested that the approach could potentially be generalized to other disease states and immunological phenotypes. The study listed 170 or so TCR beta chains as associated with cytomegalovirus. A cluster of highly shared sequence variants was judged likely to represent a technical artifact of the sequencing pipeline. Because HLA typing was unavailable for some donors at each locus, only the typed subset was used in association tests. CMV serostatus was the only immune exposure information available for the cohort. When HLA alleles, especially DR and DQ, strongly co-occurred, TCR associations were difficult to assign to individual alleles. Most TCR sequences were seen in very few donors, while some public TCRs were found in many individuals. Most CMV-associated TCR beta chains appeared to be HLA-restricted in a later analysis, and the HLA associations seemed to be driven largely by CMV exposure. In a later analysis, HLA-associated TCR beta chains showed more clonal expansion and lower generation probabilities than non-associated chains that were equally common.

V lost 9 bases and J lost 4 bases, and the count of bases not matched to a germline gene is 14. Looking up the germline V gene (reference sequence) yields CDR1 LNHDA and CDR2 SQIVND. Its CDR3 holds 15 amino acids, cysteine through phenylalanine. Only CDR3 DNA remains: 45 bases, in frame from the first base. The cohort was made up of 500 to 850 healthy bone marrow donors. Cohort members were all nominally healthy when sampled, although unrecorded immune exposures were likely present. The donor was CMV seronegative and belonged to the group of over 350 seronegative cohort members. Each donor provided a peripheral blood sample, and peripheral blood mononuclear cells were used for TCR beta sequencing. Genomic DNA extraction from the blood cell samples was performed with the Qiagen DNeasy Blood Extraction Kit. Note on this clone: Its recognized antigen is unknown. No base qualities exist here, and no much larger clone lies one base off it.

The library was obtained by the immunoSEQ multiplex PCR assay. For the multiplex PCR, a mixture combining 60 forward primers for TCR Vbeta segments and 13 reverse primers for TCR Jbeta segments was used. The CDR3 region of rearranged TCR beta genes was amplified from genomic DNA by a multiplex PCR assay. Amplified TCR beta libraries were sequenced as 87-base-pair reads on the Illumina HiSeq System. In the source study's methods: In a later analysis, some 80 million unique TCR beta chains were counted across the approximately 670 repertoires, and some 10 million of these chains were shared by at least two donors. Raw reads were error-corrected and collapsed into unique sequences with a nearest-neighbor algorithm that merged closely related sequences to remove PCR and sequencing errors. Alignment of CDR3 sequences to IMGT reference sequences was used to assign V, D and J gene segments. Each retained sequence needed at least a six-nucleotide match to both a V gene segment and a J gene segment. Rearrangements were called productive when the CDR3 lacked stop codons and stayed in frame with V and J; all others were non-productive. CDR3 was defined by IMGT convention, running from the second conserved V-encoded cysteine to the conserved J-encoded phenylalanine. Sequences without an unambiguous match to a single V gene segment were excluded from the earlier analysis of over 500 of the donors. In an earlier analysis of 587 of the donors, a V segment was called functional when productive rearrangements were above 56.7%, and segregating when the standard deviation between donors exceeded 5%. A statistical classification framework was built for diagnosing cytomegalovirus status from the catalog of TCR beta chain sequences. V and J gene assignment, in a later analysis, came from comparing TCR nucleotide sequences with IMGT/GENE-DB human TR gene sequences. A later analysis assigned CDR3 sequences and most-parsimonious VDJ recombination scenarios with the TCRdist pipeline. A later analysis defined each TCR beta chain by its CDR3 amino acid sequence plus V-gene family, and excluded reads lacking a unique V-gene family. To address suspected cross-contamination and a sequencing artifact, a later analysis removed roughly 640 highly shared, low-generation-probability nucleotide sequences. For each public chain, a later analysis derived a clonal expansion index from normalized ranks of inferred template counts within each repertoire. In a later analysis, generation probabilities were computed using a VDJ recombination model fitted to out-of-frame rearrangements, and the results were checked against IGoR. In a later analysis, TCR-TCR, TCR-HLA and TCR-CMV co-occurrence was scored with hypergeometric tests, and a repertoire-size bias correction was applied to TCR pairs. To estimate false discovery rates, a later analysis permuted the HLA or CMV assignments 20 times. In a later analysis, co-occurring TCRs were grouped using DBSCAN, with TCRdist sequence similarity added in when clustering inside HLA-allele-positive subsets. Repertoires with fewer than 30,000 or more than 120,000 public chains, plus five repertoires with anomalous nucleotide sharing, were excluded from co-occurrence clustering. This immuneACCESS table, as held by TCRdb, lists in-frame sequences with V and J called but not all clones. Of the missing ones, under half trace to an unresolved V gene in checked studies; the others have no known cause. V and J calls and clone size are given by that table; D and trimming were obtained from the DNA. The sample data list around 130,000 clones, and about four fifths of these were observed just once. The leading ten clones occupy roughly 4% of the sample.

Here the chain combines TRBV19 and TRBJ1-1; TRBD1 agrees with 7 junctional bases. Sequences were obtained from PBMCs. This TCR was recovered from a woman aged 40 to 50 in good health and CMV-seronegative. The CDR3 sequence is CASRTGSRGSTEAFF. The nucleotides are TGTGCCAGCCGTACCGGATCCAGGGGGAGCACTGAAGCTTTCTTT. Here the CDR3 is joined to the reference TRBV19 and TRBJ1-1 genes, and the full variable domain is: DGGITQSPKYLFRKEGQNVTLSCEQNLNHDAMYWYRQDPGQGLRLIYYSQIVNDFQKGDIAEGYSVSREKKESFPLTVTSAQKNPTAFYLCASRTGSRGSTEAFFGQGTRLTVV.